This T cell receptor (beta chain) was captured in a study of T cells in Graves' hyperthyroidism and ophthalmopathy. RNA transcripts yielded amplified TCR beta CDR3 regions. HTBI primers were used for first-round RT-PCR of the TCR CDR3. TCRdb ran MiXCR on the multiplex PCR reads and lists one entry per CDR3 protein. The sample has hundreds of thousands of distinct CDR3 sequences, approximately 14% seen once. J was trimmed by 4 bases and V by 5 bases; bases with no gene match: 9. In germline, CDR1 is MNHNS, CDR2 SASEGT. The CDR3 spans 15 residues. The study excluded patients with uncontrolled infection, other autoimmune disease, pregnancy or lactation. Clinicians diagnosed patients from clinical symptoms, serum thyroxine and TRAb, thyroid ultrasound and orbital computed tomography. The study's findings and limits: Most thyroid clonotypes that were expanded above 0.001 also turned up in blood.

This clonotype has at least ten counts. As yet, its antigen is unknown. The origin of this receptor is a woman in her 40s with Graves' hyperthyroidism. The specimen sequenced was blood. This rearrangement joins TRBV6-1 to TRBJ2-5; 8 nucleotides agree with TRBD2. The CDR3 DNA follows: TGTGCCAGCAGTCCTAAGCGGGAGCGGGGAGAGACCCAGTACTTC. It specifies CASSPKRERGETQYF.